Below are 23 T cell receptor beta chains sequenced from a single sample in a study of immune heterogeneity within non-small cell lung tumors. Bulk tumor genomic DNA, roughly 600 ng per sample, was the template. Several biopsies per primary tumor, spaced far apart, were taken during surgery. These patients got curative surgery after being newly diagnosed with untreated non-small cell lung cancer. Multiplex PCR relied on 32 V and 13 J primers to amplify TCR beta CDR3. Via MiXCR, TCRdb re-called the multiplex PCR reads, giving one row per CDR3 protein. Of some 11,000 distinct CDR3 sequences listed, just under 30% are singletons. What was sequenced was lung tumor tissue. The receptors stem from a woman aged 45-59 years with non-small cell lung cancer.

In this sample, this clonotype turned up a few times. J is TRBJ1-2 and V is TRBV3-1; a weak D match, TRBD1 (5 bases). V lost 0 bases, J lost 7 bases, and 12 bases lay in between. Germline CDR1 LGHDT, CDR2 YNNKEL (reference sequence). CDR3 length: 14 amino acids. The CDR3 DNA follows: TGTGCCAGCAGCCAAGAAGGCCGGGACCCTGGCTACACCTTC. It is translated as CASSQEGRDPGYTF.

This clonotype was counted ten times or more. The gene calls are TRBV4-1 and TRBJ2-7; 16 positions agree with TRBD2. J lost 3 bases, V lost 4 bases, and 6 bases had no gene match. Germline V CDR1 and CDR2: MGHRA, YSYEKL. The CDR3 runs 17 residues. This CDR3 is CASSPGTSGRAFYEQYF. CDR3 coding DNA: TGCGCCAGCAGCCCAGGGACTAGCGGGAGGGCCTTCTACGAGCAGTACTTC.

Details on this clonotype: Sequence at one end of the junction differs from germline and may be a read error. The J gene is TRBJ1-4, the V gene TRBV14; perhaps TRBD1 as D (5 bases). The CDR3 is 12 amino acids. Germline-derived CDR1 and CDR2 are SGHDN and FVKESK. This chain's CDR3 is CTSIQEGMKLFF. CDR3 in DNA: TGTACCAGCATCCAAGAGGGGATGAAGCTGTTTTTT.

The table lists this clonotype with a few counts. A much larger clonotype is one base distant, so this may be a read error. V and J are TRBV28 and TRBJ1-4; 7 bases fit TRBD1. In germline, CDR1 is MDHEN, CDR2 SYDVKM. This CDR3 comprises 13 residues. The CDR3 DNA reads as TGTGCCAGCATCTCCCCGGGGGACAGAAAACTGCTTTTT. Its protein is CASISPGDRKLLF.

Regarding this clonotype: Since a much larger clone is just one base distant, this may be a read error. The rearrangement uses TRBV7-8 and TRBJ1-5; no firm D call. Germline V gene data show CDR1 as SGHVS and CDR2 as FQNEAQ. The length of the CDR3 is 16 residues. The CDR3 protein is CARSLRGVRANQPQHF. In nucleotides, the CDR3 is TGTGCCAGGAGCTTACGGGGTGTAAGGGCCAATCAGCCCCAGCATTTT.

To note about this clonotype: Its ends do not fully match the called genes, so a read error is possible. This chain links TRBV28 with TRBJ1-1; D might be TRBD1 (6 bases). CDR1 and CDR2 (germline): MDHEN, SYDVKM. CDR3 length equals 14 residues. The CDR3 region is CSSKTGAPNTEAFF. The CDR3 DNA reads as TGTTCCAGCAAGACGGGGGCGCCGAACACTGAAGCTTTCTTT.

This clonotype is medium-sized (0.01 to 0.1%) within its sample. The gene calls are TRBV2 and TRBJ1-5; perhaps TRBD1 as D (5 bases). Looked up from germline, CDR1 is SNHLY and CDR2 is FYNNEI. V lost 8 bases, J lost 5 bases, and 13 bases lay in between. The CDR3 sequence is 13 residues long. The CDR3 is CASRGGTYQPQHF. As DNA, the CDR3 is TGTGCCAGCCGTGGGGGGACTTATCAGCCCCAGCATTTT.

The chain combines TRBV20-1 with TRBJ2-1; 9 bases match TRBD1. In germline, CDR1 is DFQATT, CDR2 SNEGSKA (reference sequence). Trimming cost V 3 bases and J 9 bases; bases outside gene matches: 12. This CDR3 spans 15 amino acids. Written as DNA, the CDR3 is TGCAGTGCTAGTACCCCGGGACAGGGCTATAGTGAGCAGTTCTTC. This gives the protein CSASTPGQGYSEQFF.

Within the sample, this clonotype is medium-sized (0.01 to 0.1%). The chain combines TRBV28 with TRBJ2-7, with D unresolved. CDR1 is MDHEN, CDR2 SYDVKM, per germline. V was shortened by 3 bases and J by 2 bases, with 2 bases between the two germline ends. There are 11 residues in the CDR3. The CDR3 here is CASSFAYEQYF. DNA for the CDR3: TGTGCCAGCAGTTTTGCCTACGAGCAGTACTTC.

This clonotype was observed many times. The chain carries TRBV5-1 and TRBJ1-5; tentatively, D is TRBD1 (5 bases). V lost 0 bases and J 7 bases, leaving 11 bases between the germline ends. The germline CDR1 and CDR2 sequences are SGHRS and YFSETQ. The CDR3 extends over 14 amino acids. The CDR3 nucleotides read TGCGCCAGCAGCTTGGGGGCGGGGGGGCAGCCCCAGCATTTT. Amino acids: CASSLGAGGQPQHF.

This clonotype is medium-sized (0.01 to 0.1%). J is TRBJ1-2 and V is TRBV6-1; D unclear. The CDR3 length is 12 residues. V dropped 4 bases and J dropped 4 bases, with 7 bases sitting between them. The germline V gene has CDR1 MNHNS and CDR2 SASEGT. Here the CDR3 DNA reads TGTGCCAGCAGTGGGTACGCCTATGGCTACACCTTC. Amino acids: CASSGYAYGYTF.

This clonotype was counted ten times or more. This sequence joins TRBV11-3 and TRBJ2-1; tentative D call: TRBD1 (5 bases). This CDR3 has 14 amino acids. V shed 4 bases and J shed 1 base, with 8 bases lying between them. From germline, CDR1 is SGHNT and CDR2 YENEEA. This CDR3 is CASSSAGSYNEQFF. The CDR3 DNA follows: TGTGCCAGCAGCTCAGCAGGGTCCTACAATGAGCAGTTCTTC.

Concerning this clonotype: This may arise from a read error, as a much more abundant clone is one base away. The V call is TRBV20-1, the J call TRBJ2-5; a weak D match, TRBD2 (6 bases). Germline-derived CDR1 and CDR2 are DFQATT and SNEGSKA (reference sequence). This CDR3 has 12 residues. The CDR3 region is CSASSEGQTQDF. CDR3 sequence (DNA): TGCAGTGCTAGTTCGGAGGGGCAGACCCAGGACTTC.

By sample share, this clonotype is medium-sized. The chain is built from TRBV5-1 and TRBJ1-2; no clear D gene. Germline CDR1 and CDR2: SGHRS and YFSETQ. This CDR3 is built from 13 residues. Trimming stripped 2 bases from V and 6 bases from J, with 11 bases between. The CDR3 reads CASSLDRVHGYTF. The CDR3 bases are TGCGCCAGCAGCTTAGATAGGGTCCATGGCTACACCTTC.

This clonotype turned up a few times. V usage is TRBV19 and J usage is TRBJ2-2; TRBD2 might be the D (6 bases). The V end lost 7 bases, the J end lost 0 bases, and 15 bases lay between the germline ends. The CDR3 has 16 residues. Germline CDR1 LNHDA, CDR2 SQIVND (reference sequence). In DNA form, the CDR3 reads TGTGCCAGTATTAGCGGTACGGCCGCGAACACCGGGGAGCTGTTTTTT. Translated: CASISGTAANTGELFF. Full variable domain (rest looked up from reference TRBV19 and TRBJ2-2): DGGITQSPKYLFRKEGQNVTLSCEQNLNHDAMYWYRQDPGQGLRLIYYSQIVNDFQKGDIAEGYSVSREKKESFPLTVTSAQKNPTAFYLCASISGTAANTGELFFGEGSRLTVL.

This chain connects TRBV3-1 to TRBJ2-1, with 9 nucleotides matching TRBD2. This CDR3 is 18 amino acids long. Per the germline V gene, CDR1 is LGHDT and CDR2 is YNNKEL (reference sequence). The junction had 12 bases not matched to a gene; V was cut back by 1 base and J by 5 bases. As DNA, the CDR3 is TGTGCCAGCAGCCAAGTGGGCGGGAGGGCGTTCCTGGACAATGAGCAGTTCTTC. Translation gives CASSQVGGRAFLDNEQFF.

This clonotype was counted only a few times. V is TRBV19 and J is TRBJ2-1, with 9 bases lining up with TRBD1. Trimming removed 2 bases from V and 7 bases from J; junction bases left unmatched: 6. Germline assignment: CDR1 LNHDA and CDR2 SQIVND (reference sequence). The CDR3 totals 15 residues. The CDR3 loop reads CASSIRDRVLNEQFF. The CDR3 coding sequence is TGTGCCAGTAGTATACGGGACAGGGTTTTGAATGAGCAGTTCTTC. The full variable domain, in which reference TRBV19 and TRBJ2-1 provide the parts outside the CDR3, is DGGITQSPKYLFRKEGQNVTLSCEQNLNHDAMYWYRQDPGQGLRLIYYSQIVNDFQKGDIAEGYSVSREKKESFPLTVTSAQKNPTAFYLCASSIRDRVLNEQFFGPGTRLTVL.

A remark on this clonotype: This may be a read error, as it is one base from a much larger clone. The rearrangement uses TRBV18 and TRBJ2-7, with 8 bases fitting TRBD1. CDR1 and CDR2 from the germline V gene are KGHSH and LQKENI. The CDR3 is 14 residues long. Trimming took 1 base from V and 3 from J; bases not matched to a gene: 2. CDR3 coding DNA: TGTGCCAGCTCACCACGACAGGGGCTCTACGAGCAGTACTTC. It encodes CASSPRQGLYEQYF.

As for this clonotype: A read error may explain this, as a much larger clone is one base away. V usage is TRBV19 and J usage is TRBJ1-5; maybe TRBD1 (6 bases). The CDR3 has 13 amino acids. The V gene lost 9 bases and the J gene lost 5 bases, with 14 bases spanning the gap. Germline V lookup: CDR1 LNHDA, CDR2 SQIVND (reference sequence). The CDR3 bases are TGTGCCAGCCTTACAGGGAGGCATCAGCCCCAGCATTTT. This encodes CASLTGRHQPQHF.

The genes are TRBV7-6 and TRBJ2-7; the D call may be TRBD1 or TRBD2 (6 bases each). CDR1 and CDR2 (germline): SGHVS, FNYEAQ. The CDR3 totals 15 residues. V lost 1 base and J 0 bases, leaving 10 bases between the germline ends. The chain's CDR3 is CASSLGGASSYEQYF. CDR3 coding DNA: TGTGCCAGCAGCTTAGGGGGGGCCAGCTCCTACGAGCAGTACTTC.

This clonotype appeared a few times. The chain has TRBV5-6 and TRBJ2-2; 9 positions match TRBD2. Losses at the gene ends were 4 bases for V and 6 bases for J; bases not matched to a gene: 19. Germline lookup yields CDR1 SGHDT and CDR2 YYEEEE. This CDR3 region has 19 residues. The CDR3 nucleotides are TGTGCCAGCAGCCCCCGGGGGGGGATAGCGGGAGTCGGAGCCGGGGAGCTGTTTTTT. Protein product: CASSPRGGIAGVGAGELFF.

Relative to its sample, this clonotype is medium-sized. The gene calls are TRBV19 and TRBJ1-6, with 8 bases fitting TRBD1. This CDR3 comprises 14 residues. The V gene's germline CDR1 is LNHDA and CDR2 SQIVND (reference sequence). Germline trimming cut 4 bases from V and 7 bases from J; bases unmatched to any gene: 3. The CDR3 loop reads CASSNRQGNSPLHF. DNA for the CDR3: TGTGCCAGTAGTAACAGACAGGGGAATTCACCCCTCCACTTT. Full variable domain (remainder filled in from reference TRBV19 and TRBJ1-6): DGGITQSPKYLFRKEGQNVTLSCEQNLNHDAMYWYRQDPGQGLRLIYYSQIVNDFQKGDIAEGYSVSREKKESFPLTVTSAQKNPTAFYLCASSNRQGNSPLHFGNGTRLTVT.

Relative to its sample, this clonotype is medium-sized (0.01 to 0.1%). The chain is built from TRBV2 and TRBJ1-1, with D uncertain. V lost 1 base, J lost 1 base, and 1 base lay in between. The germline gives CDR1 SNHLY, CDR2 FYNNEI. The CDR3 spans 12 residues. In nucleotides, the CDR3 is TGTGCCAGCAGTGAAGGGAACACTGAAGCTTTCTTT. It translates to CASSEGNTEAFF.